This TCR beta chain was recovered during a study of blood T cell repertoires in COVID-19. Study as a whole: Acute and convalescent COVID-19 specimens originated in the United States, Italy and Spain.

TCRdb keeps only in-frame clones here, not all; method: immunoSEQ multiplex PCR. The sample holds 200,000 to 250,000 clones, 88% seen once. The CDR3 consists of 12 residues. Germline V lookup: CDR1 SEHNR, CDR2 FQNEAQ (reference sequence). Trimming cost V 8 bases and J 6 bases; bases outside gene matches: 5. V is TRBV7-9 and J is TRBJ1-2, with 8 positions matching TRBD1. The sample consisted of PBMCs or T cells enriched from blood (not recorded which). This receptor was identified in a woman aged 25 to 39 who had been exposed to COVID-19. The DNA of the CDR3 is TGTGCCAGCTCAGGGGGCGCGGATGGCTACACCTTC. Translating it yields CASSGGADGYTF.